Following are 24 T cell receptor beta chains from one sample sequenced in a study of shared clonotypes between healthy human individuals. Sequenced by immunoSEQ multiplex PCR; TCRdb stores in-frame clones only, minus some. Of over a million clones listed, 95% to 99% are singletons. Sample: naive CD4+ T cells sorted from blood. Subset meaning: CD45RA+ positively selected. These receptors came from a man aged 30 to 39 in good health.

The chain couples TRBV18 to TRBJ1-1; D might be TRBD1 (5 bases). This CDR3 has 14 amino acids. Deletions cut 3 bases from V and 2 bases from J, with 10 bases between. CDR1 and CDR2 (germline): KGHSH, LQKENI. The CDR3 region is CASSPKTANTEAFF. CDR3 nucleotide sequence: TGTGCCAGCTCACCCAAGACAGCAAACACTGAAGCTTTCTTT.

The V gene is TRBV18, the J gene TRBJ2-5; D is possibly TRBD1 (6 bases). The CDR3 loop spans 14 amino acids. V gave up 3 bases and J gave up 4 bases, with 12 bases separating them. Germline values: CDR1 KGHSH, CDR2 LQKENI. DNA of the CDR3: TGTGCCAGCTCACCCCCCGGGACACGAGAGACCCAGTACTTC. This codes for CASSPPGTRETQYF.

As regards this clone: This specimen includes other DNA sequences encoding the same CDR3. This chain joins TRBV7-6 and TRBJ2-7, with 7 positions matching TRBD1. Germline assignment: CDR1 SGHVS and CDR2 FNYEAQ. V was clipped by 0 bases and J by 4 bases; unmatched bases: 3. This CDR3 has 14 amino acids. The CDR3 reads CASSLAGTAYEQYF. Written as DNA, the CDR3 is TGTGCCAGCAGCTTAGCTGGGACAGCATACGAGCAGTACTTC.

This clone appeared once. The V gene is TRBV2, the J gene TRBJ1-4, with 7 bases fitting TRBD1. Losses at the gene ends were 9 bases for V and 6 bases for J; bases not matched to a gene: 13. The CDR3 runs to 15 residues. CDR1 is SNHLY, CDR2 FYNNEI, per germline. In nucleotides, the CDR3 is TGTGCCAGAGGGTCCGGACAGGCCGCCGATGAAAAACTGTTTTTT. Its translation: CARGSGQAADEKLFF.

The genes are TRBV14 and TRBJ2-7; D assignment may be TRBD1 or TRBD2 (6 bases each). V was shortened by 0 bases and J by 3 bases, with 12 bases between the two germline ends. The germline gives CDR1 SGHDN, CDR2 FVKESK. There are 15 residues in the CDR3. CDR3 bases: TGTGCCAGCAGCCAAGATGCGGGACACCTCTACGAGCAGTACTTC. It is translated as CASSQDAGHLYEQYF.

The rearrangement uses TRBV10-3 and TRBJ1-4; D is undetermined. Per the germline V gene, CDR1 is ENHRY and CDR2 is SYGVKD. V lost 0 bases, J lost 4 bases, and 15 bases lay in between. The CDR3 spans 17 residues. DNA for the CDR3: TGTGCCATCAGTGAGTCGTTGTCGGCAGAGAATAATGAAAAACTGTTTTTT. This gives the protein CAISESLSAENNEKLFF.

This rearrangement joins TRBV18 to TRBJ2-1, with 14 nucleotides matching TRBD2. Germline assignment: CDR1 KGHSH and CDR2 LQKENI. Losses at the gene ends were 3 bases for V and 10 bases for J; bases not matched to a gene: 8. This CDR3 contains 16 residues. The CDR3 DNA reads TGTGCCAGCTCACCCCCGGGACTAGCGGGAGAACAGGAGCAGTTCTTC. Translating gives CASSPPGLAGEQEQFF.

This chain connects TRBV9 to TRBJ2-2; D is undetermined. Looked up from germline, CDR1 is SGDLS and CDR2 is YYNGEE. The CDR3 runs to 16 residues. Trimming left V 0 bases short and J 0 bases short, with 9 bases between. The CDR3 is CASSVGTTANTGELFF. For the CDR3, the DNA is TGTGCCAGCAGCGTAGGCACTACAGCGAACACCGGGGAGCTGTTTTTT. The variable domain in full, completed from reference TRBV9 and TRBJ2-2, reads DSGVTQTPKHLITATGQRVTLRCSPRSGDLSVYWYQQSLDQGLQFLIQYYNGEERAKGNILERFSAQQFPDLHSELNLSSLELGDSALYFCASSVGTTANTGELFFGEGSRLTVL.

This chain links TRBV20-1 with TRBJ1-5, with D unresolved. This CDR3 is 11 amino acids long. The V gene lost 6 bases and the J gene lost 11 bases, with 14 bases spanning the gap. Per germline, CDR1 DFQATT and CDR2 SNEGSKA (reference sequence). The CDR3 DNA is TGCAGTGCCCATAGGGCTGGGGCCCAGCATTTT. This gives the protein CSAHRAGAQHF.

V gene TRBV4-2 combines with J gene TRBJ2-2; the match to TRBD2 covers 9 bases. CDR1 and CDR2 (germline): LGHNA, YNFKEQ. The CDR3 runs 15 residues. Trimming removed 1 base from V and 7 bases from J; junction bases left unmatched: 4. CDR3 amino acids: CASSQGQREVGELFF. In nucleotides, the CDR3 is TGTGCCAGCAGCCAAGGACAGCGGGAGGTCGGGGAGCTGTTTTTT.

In DNA form, the CDR3 reads TGTGCCAGTAGTAGCCAGGGGGCAAGGCAGCCCCAGCATTTT. It encodes CASSSQGARQPQHF. The V and J genes are TRBV19 and TRBJ1-5; 8 bases are shared with TRBD1. CDR3 length: 14 residues. With 4 bases clipped from V and 7 bases from J, the junction kept 6 bases outside the gene matches. Germline assignment: CDR1 LNHDA and CDR2 SQIVND (reference sequence).

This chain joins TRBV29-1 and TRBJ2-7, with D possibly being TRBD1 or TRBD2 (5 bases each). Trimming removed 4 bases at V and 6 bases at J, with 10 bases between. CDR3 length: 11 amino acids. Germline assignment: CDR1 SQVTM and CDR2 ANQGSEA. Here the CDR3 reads CSVVSGTEQYF. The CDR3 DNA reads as TGCAGCGTTGTTTCAGGGACCGAGCAGTACTTC.

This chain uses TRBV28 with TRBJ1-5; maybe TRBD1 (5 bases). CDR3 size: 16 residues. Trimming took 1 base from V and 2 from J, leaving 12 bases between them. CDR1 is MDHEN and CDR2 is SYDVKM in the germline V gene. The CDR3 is CASSLLEGRRNQPQHF. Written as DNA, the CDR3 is TGTGCCAGCAGTTTATTGGAGGGGCGTCGCAATCAGCCCCAGCATTTT.

CDR3 region: CASRTPGQANEQFF. The CDR3 DNA follows: TGCGCCAGCAGAACCCCAGGACAGGCCAATGAGCAGTTCTTC. V gene TRBV10-2 combines with J gene TRBJ2-1, with 7 bases matching TRBD1. CDR1 is WSHSY, CDR2 SAAADI, per germline. V was clipped by 6 bases and J by 6 bases; unmatched bases: 8. The CDR3 is 14 residues long.

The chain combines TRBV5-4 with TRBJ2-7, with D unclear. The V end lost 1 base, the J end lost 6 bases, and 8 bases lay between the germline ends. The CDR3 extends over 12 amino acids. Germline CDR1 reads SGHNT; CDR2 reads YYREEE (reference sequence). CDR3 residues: CASSLLTGEQYF. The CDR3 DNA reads TGTGCCAGCAGCTTGTTAACGGGCGAGCAGTACTTC.

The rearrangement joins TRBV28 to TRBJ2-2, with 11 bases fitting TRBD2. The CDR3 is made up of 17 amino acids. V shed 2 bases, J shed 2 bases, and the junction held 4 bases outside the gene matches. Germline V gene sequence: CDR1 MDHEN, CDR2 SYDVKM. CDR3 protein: CASSLPSGRCNTGELFF. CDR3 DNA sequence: TGTGCCAGCAGTTTACCTAGCGGGAGGTGCAACACCGGGGAGCTGTTTTTT.

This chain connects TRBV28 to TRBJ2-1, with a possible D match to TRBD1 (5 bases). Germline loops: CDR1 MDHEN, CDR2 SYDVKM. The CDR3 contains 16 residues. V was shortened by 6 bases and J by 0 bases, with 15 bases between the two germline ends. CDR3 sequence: CASSHFGASSYNEQFF. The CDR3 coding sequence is TGTGCCAGCAGCCATTTTGGGGCTAGCTCCTACAATGAGCAGTTCTTC.

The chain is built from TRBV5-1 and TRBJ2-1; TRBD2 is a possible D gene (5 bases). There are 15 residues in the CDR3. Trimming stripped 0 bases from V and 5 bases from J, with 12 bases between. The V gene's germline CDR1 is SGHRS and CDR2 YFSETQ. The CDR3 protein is CASSLVPDLNNEQFF. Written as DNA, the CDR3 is TGCGCCAGCAGCTTGGTGCCGGACTTGAACAATGAGCAGTTCTTC.

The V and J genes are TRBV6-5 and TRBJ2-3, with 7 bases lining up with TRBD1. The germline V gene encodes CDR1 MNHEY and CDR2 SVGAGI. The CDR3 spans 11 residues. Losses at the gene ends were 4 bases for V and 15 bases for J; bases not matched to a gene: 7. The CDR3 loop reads CASSFGTAIYF. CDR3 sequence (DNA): TGTGCCAGCAGTTTTGGGACAGCCATTTATTTT.

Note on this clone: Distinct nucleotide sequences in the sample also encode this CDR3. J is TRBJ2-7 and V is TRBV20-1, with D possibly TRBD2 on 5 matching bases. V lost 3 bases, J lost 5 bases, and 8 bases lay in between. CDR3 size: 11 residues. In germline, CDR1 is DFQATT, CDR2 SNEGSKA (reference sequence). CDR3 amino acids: CSARLRDEQYF. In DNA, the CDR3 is TGCAGTGCTAGGTTGCGGGACGAGCAGTACTTC.

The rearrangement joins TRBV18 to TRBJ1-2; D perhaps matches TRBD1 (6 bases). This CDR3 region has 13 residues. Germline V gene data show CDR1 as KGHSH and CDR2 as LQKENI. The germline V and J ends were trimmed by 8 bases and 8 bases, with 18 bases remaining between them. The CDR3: CASTNQGNGGYTF. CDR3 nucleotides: TGTGCCAGCACGAACCAGGGGAATGGCGGCTACACCTTC.

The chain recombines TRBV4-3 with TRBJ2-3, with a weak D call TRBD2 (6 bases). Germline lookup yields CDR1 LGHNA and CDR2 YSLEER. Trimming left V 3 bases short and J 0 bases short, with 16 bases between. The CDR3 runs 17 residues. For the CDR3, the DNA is TGCGCCAGCAGCCAGGATATACTAGCTCGGAGCACAGATACGCAGTATTTT. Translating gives CASSQDILARSTDTQYF.

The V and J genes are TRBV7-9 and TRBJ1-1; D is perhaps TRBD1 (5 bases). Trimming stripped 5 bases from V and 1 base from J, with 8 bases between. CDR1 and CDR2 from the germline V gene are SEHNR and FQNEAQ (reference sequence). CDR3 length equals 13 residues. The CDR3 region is CASSQQENTEAFF. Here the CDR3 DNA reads TGTGCCAGCAGCCAACAGGAGAACACTGAAGCTTTCTTT. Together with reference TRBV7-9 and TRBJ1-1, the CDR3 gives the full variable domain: DTGVSQNPRHKITKRGQNVTFRCDPISEHNRLYWYRQTLGQGPEFLTYFQNEAQLEKSRLLSDRFSAERPKGSFSTLEIQRTEQGDSAMYLCASSQQENTEAFFGQGTRLTVV.

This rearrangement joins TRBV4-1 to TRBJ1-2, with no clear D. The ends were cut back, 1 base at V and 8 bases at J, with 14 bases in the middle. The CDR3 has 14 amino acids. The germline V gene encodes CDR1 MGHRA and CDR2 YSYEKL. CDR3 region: CASSQGEGRAGYTF. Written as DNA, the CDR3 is TGCGCCAGCAGCCAAGGGGAGGGAAGGGCCGGCTACACCTTC.